What follows are 18 T cell receptor beta chains derived from one specimen sequenced in a study of human T cells and chemical hapten exposure. MiXCR was run by TCRdb on the RACE reads, yielding one entry per CDR3 protein. This sample has around 190,000 distinct CDR3 sequences, with under 25% found just once. Specified time point: patch test 1, 2 weeks after DPC sensitization. The treatment: therapeutic diphenylcyclopropenone sensitization with weekly scalp DPC. This specimen consisted of whole blood, obtained in connection with sensitization to the hapten diphenylcyclopropenone (DPC). The receptor set was obtained from a woman aged 45 to 65 with alopecia areata. Some clones in this sample may be carry-over from other donors' samples.

This clonotype was picked up a small number of times. A junction end diverges from the germline sequence, so it may reflect a read error. The V call is TRBV6-1, the J call TRBJ2-1; 8 positions match TRBD2. This CDR3 is built from 12 residues. Germline assignment: CDR1 MNHNS and CDR2 SASEGT. The DNA of the CDR3 is TGTGCCAGCAGTGAAAAAGGACGGCGGGAGGTCTTC. This gives the protein CASSEKGRREVF.

This clonotype appeared a few times. The chain employs TRBV2 and TRBJ1-1; a weak D match, TRBD1 (5 bases). The CDR3 sequence is 13 residues long. V was cut by 10 bases and J by 12 bases, with 24 bases left in between. Germline V gives CDR1 SNHLY, CDR2 FYNNEI. CDR3 region: CAINTDNGAGTFF. The DNA of the CDR3 is TGTGCCATCAACACGGACAATGGGGCTGGAACTTTCTTT.

This clonotype was detected a few times. V is TRBV11-2 and J is TRBJ2-1; D ambiguous. The CDR3 runs to 14 residues. Between the trimmed V and J ends, which lost 2 bases and 1 base, there was a span of 6 bases. Germline CDR1 SGHAT, CDR2 FQNNGV. This CDR3 is CASSLWVSYNEQFF. The DNA of the CDR3 is TGTGCCAGCAGCTTATGGGTATCCTACAATGAGCAGTTCTTC.

As to this clonotype: This clone may be a read error of a much larger clone one base away. The CDR3 does not end in the conserved phenylalanine or tryptophan, so this is likely a read error. The chain joins TRBV19 to TRBJ1-5; D not resolved. CDR1 is LNHDA and CDR2 is SQIVND in the germline V gene (reference sequence). The CDR3 has 17 residues. Trimming cost V 0 bases and J 4 bases, with 16 bases left between them. DNA of the CDR3: TGTGCCAGTAGTATAGATTGGAGACAAAGAGGGAATCAGCCCCAGCATCTT. Translation gives CASSIDWRQRGNQPQHL.

The table lists this clonotype with a few counts. V is TRBV7-2 and J is TRBJ2-1, with 8 bases that match TRBD2. Trimming at V came to 1 base and at J to 10 bases, leaving 6 bases not matched to a gene. Germline assignment: CDR1 SGHTA and CDR2 FQGNSA. This CDR3 is 14 amino acids long. The CDR3 reads CASSLGVAGNEQFF. The CDR3, as DNA: TGTGCCAGCAGCTTAGGGGTAGCGGGAAACGAGCAGTTCTTC.

This clonotype showed up just a few times. The V call is TRBV3-1, the J call TRBJ2-1, with TRBD2 identical over 7 bases. The germline gives CDR1 LGHDT, CDR2 YNNKEL (reference sequence). The CDR3 contains 16 residues. With V trimmed by 3 bases and J by 7 bases, 12 bases remained unmatched. CDR3 in amino acids: CASSHRRETGKNEQFF. CDR3 in DNA: TGTGCCAGCAGCCACCGGCGGGAGACGGGGAAAAATGAGCAGTTCTTC.

This clonotype was recorded a few times. The chain couples TRBV2 to TRBJ2-2; 7 bases fit TRBD2. The CDR3 runs 16 residues. The V gene's germline CDR1 is SNHLY and CDR2 FYNNEI. The ends lost 5 bases at V and 1 base at J; junction bases unmatched: 7. The CDR3 coding sequence is TGTGCCAGCAGTCCTCATCTAGCGGAGAACACCGGGGAGCTGTTTTTT. Translation: CASSPHLAENTGELFF.

The chain links TRBV10-3 to TRBJ2-7; possibly TRBD1 for D (7 bases). The V and J ends lost 6 bases and 2 bases respectively, with 14 bases between them. CDR1 is ENHRY, CDR2 SYGVKD, per germline. The CDR3 loop spans 14 amino acids. The CDR3 reads CAIRRDSSTYEQYF. In nucleotides, the CDR3 is TGTGCCATCAGGCGGGACAGCTCGACCTACGAGCAGTACTTC.

The chain recombines TRBV12-3 or TRBV12-4 with TRBJ1-5, with 7 nucleotides matching TRBD1. CDR3 length: 14 residues. V trimming: 6 bases; J trimming: 1 base; junction bases outside the gene matches: 3. CDR3 sequence reads: CASSPRGSNQPQHF. Written as DNA, the CDR3 is TGTGCCAGCAGCCCCAGGGGGAGCAATCAGCCCCAGCATTTT.

The chain combines TRBV3-1 with TRBJ1-2; D is unresolved. Trimming took off 1 base at V and 3 bases at J, with 3 bases between the two ends. The CDR3 covers 12 residues. Germline CDR1 and CDR2: LGHDT and YNNKEL (reference sequence). CDR3 protein: CASSQAHYGYTF. The CDR3 DNA is TGTGCCAGCAGCCAAGCCCACTATGGCTACACCTTC.

In its sample, this clonotype was seen a few times. The V gene is TRBV20-1, the J gene TRBJ2-1, with TRBD2 matching over 7 bases. The CDR3 is 16 amino acids. The junction had 8 bases not matched to a gene; V was cut back by 0 bases and J by 3 bases. The germline V gene has CDR1 DFQATT and CDR2 SNEGSKA (reference sequence). The CDR3 reads CSARDNGLADYNEQFF. The CDR3 coding sequence is TGCAGTGCTAGAGATAATGGTCTAGCGGACTACAATGAGCAGTTCTTC.

The genes are TRBV5-6 and TRBJ2-5; D is possibly TRBD1 (6 bases). CDR3 size: 17 residues. The V and J ends lost 2 bases and 0 bases respectively, with 17 bases between them. CDR1 and CDR2 from the germline V gene are SGHDT and YYEEEE. This chain's CDR3 is CASSFTGLPEYQETQYF. Written as DNA, the CDR3 is TGTGCCAGCAGCTTCACAGGGTTACCGGAGTACCAAGAGACCCAGTACTTC.

This sequence joins TRBV7-8 and TRBJ2-7; D uncertain. The CDR3 is made up of 14 amino acids. CDR1 is SGHVS and CDR2 is FQNEAQ in the germline V gene. V was cut by 1 base and J by 1 base, with 8 bases left in between. CDR3 amino acids: CASSLDPVSYEQYF. The DNA for the CDR3 is TGTGCCAGCAGCTTAGATCCAGTATCCTACGAGCAGTACTTC.

The V and J genes are TRBV29-1 and TRBJ2-3, with D tentatively TRBD1 (6 bases). There are 12 residues in the CDR3. In germline, CDR1 is SQVTM, CDR2 ANQGSEA. Written as DNA, the CDR3 is TGCGGCAGGGGATGGTTAAGAAATACGCAGTATTTT. It encodes CGRGWLRNTQYF.

Only one count was recorded for this clonotype. The chain is built from TRBV27 and TRBJ1-5; D gene unclear. V was trimmed by 3 bases and J by 5 bases, leaving 11 bases between them. Germline CDR1 is MNHEY and CDR2 is SMNVEV (reference sequence). The CDR3 covers 14 residues. In nucleotides, the CDR3 is TGTGCCAGCAGTTTCGCGCAGAACTATCAGCCCCAGCATTTT. It codes for CASSFAQNYQPQHF.

The chain combines TRBV10-2 with TRBJ2-1; either TRBD1 or TRBD2 may fit D (5 bases each). Trimming took off 4 bases at V and 9 bases at J, with 10 bases between the two ends. The germline V gene encodes CDR1 WSHSY and CDR2 SAAADI. This CDR3 spans 12 amino acids. The CDR3 coding sequence is TGCGCCAGCAGTGCGGGGACCCCTGAGCAGTTCTTC. As protein: CASSAGTPEQFF.

The chain employs TRBV21-1 and TRBJ1-5. TRBV21-1 is reported as a pseudogene. This CDR3 region has 16 residues. CDR3 bases: TGTGCCAGCAGCACTAGGACCCAATATTGCAATCAGCCCCAGCATTTT. As protein: CASSTRTQYCNQPQHF.

This clonotype occurred many times. The rearrangement links TRBV7-9 to TRBJ1-1; D is perhaps TRBD1 (5 bases). The V gene lost 1 base and the J gene lost 5 bases, with 8 bases spanning the gap. CDR1 SEHNR and CDR2 FQNEAQ come from the germline V gene (reference sequence). The length of the CDR3 is 13 residues. The CDR3 protein is CASSLGKGTEAFF. The DNA for the CDR3 is TGTGCCAGCAGCTTAGGGAAGGGGACTGAAGCTTTCTTT.